This T cell receptor (beta chain) is from a study of T cells after yellow fever vaccination (dated by TCRdb to the late 2010s). With respect to the entire study: Using CD3, CD45RA, CCR7 and CD95 staining, memory subsets (EM, EMRA, CM and Tscm) were sorted on a BD FACS Aria III. Libraries from fractions with low cell numbers were prepared with the SMART-Seq v4 Ultra Low Input RNA kit. Blood was collected at multiple timepoints before and after primary and secondary immunization, and bulk PBMC replicates and cell subsets were isolated. To track T-cell clones before and after primary and booster YFV17D yellow fever vaccination, bulk TCR alpha and beta repertoires were sequenced longitudinally. The cohort comprised two healthy male donors, one aged 18 to 30 and one aged 30 to 40 years. Sorting of memory subsets took place on days 0, 15 and 45 and at 18 months after primary vaccination, as well as on days 0, 15 and 45 after the 30-year booster.

Synthesis of TCR cDNA relied on 5'RACE template switching, a step that introduced a universal primer site along with unique molecular identifiers. cDNA synthesis was primed from both the TCR alpha and TCR beta constant segments. Libraries were amplified in two PCR steps, with sample barcodes and sequencing adapters added in the second step. Sequencing of libraries was done on Illumina HiSeq 2500 (2x100 bp) or NovaSeq (2x150 bp). The paper's data handling went like this. Demultiplexing of reads and collapsing into UMI consensus sequences were performed with MIGEC, and V(D)J alignment was carried out with MiXCR. Clonotypes responding to the vaccine were identified with edgeR on replicate PBMC samples, with the criteria of FDR below 0.01 and a log2 fold change above 5 up to day 15. Each bulk clonotype was labeled CD4 or CD8 based on which sequenced repertoire, CD4 or CD8, contained the clonotype at higher abundance. To estimate how each clone was distributed across memory phenotypes, clonotype frequencies in memory subsets were weighted by FACS-sorted cell numbers. TCRdb redid the processing of the public reads, applying fastp at Q25 and MiXCR, and retained in-frame beta chains. Under each unique CDR3 protein, matching rows form one entry showing the most common genes and DNA. The V and J calls come from TCRdb's annotation, not from the publication. The sample contains some 32,000 distinct CDR3 sequences, 6.5% to 8.5% of them found a single time. The top ten constitute around a fifth of the sample.

Including the terminal cysteine and phenylalanine, the CDR3 comprises 12 residues. The entry retains the CDR3 DNA only, 36 bases that are in frame from base 1. Sequences SGHRS (CDR1) and YFSETQ (CDR2) are obtained from the germline V gene. Trimming at the junction amounts to 4 bases on V and 7 bases on J, and the germline ends lie 10 bases apart. Explained via the paper, the treatment or condition label denotes: live attenuated yellow fever vaccine strain. A standard Ficoll-Paque protocol was used to isolate PBMCs from peripheral blood. The RNeasy Micro Kit was used to extract RNA from sorted memory subsets. This clonotype was seen ten or more times. Within one base of it there is no much larger clone, and no base qualities were kept. General study outcomes and caveats: Most clones expanded after primary vaccination (about 95% of CD4 and approximately 90% of CD8) were re-detected after the booster, suggesting that broad memory maintenance occurred. A small share of clonotypes was detected in both CD4 and CD8 compartments, with the overlap likely arising from convergent recombination. Because abundant contaminating clonotypes from the bulk population could be contained in FACS-sorted repertoires, computational filtering was required. The secondary T-cell response was weaker than the primary response but faster, peaking on day 5 instead of day 15. In the sorted memory subsets on day 0, nearly all of the vaccine-responding clonotypes fell below detection. The study included only a couple of donors, which limits how far the findings can be generalized.

The source was PBMCs, either bulk or a sorted T-cell subset (CD4+, CD8+, memory, or dextramer-sorted; not recorded which), collected on the day of the first yellow fever vaccination. This TCR came from a man aged 18 to 30 who received the YFV17D yellow fever vaccine. The chain couples TRBV5-1 to TRBJ2-3, with the D gene not confidently named. This receptor carries the CDR3 CASSPKINTQYF. The nucleotide sequence reads TGCGCCAGCAGCCCGAAGATCAATACGCAGTATTTT.